The clone carrying this T cell receptor (beta chain) came up once. The record originates from a study of blood T cell repertoires in COVID-19. As for the study in general: Spain, Italy and the United States supplied samples that represented acute and convalescent COVID-19. T cells, B-cell-depleted T cells, or PBMCs provided the cDNA or gDNA that served as material.

The junction had 8 bases not matched to a gene; V was cut back by 4 bases and J by 2 bases. There are 16 residues in the CDR3. Germline CDR1 and CDR2: SGHTA and FQGNSA. In the authors' workflow: Amplification of reference gene primers was used by the study to estimate nucleated cell counts. The repertoire was sequenced with immunoSEQ multiplex PCR; TCRdb's copy has only in-frame clones and lacks some. V and J calls and clone size come straight from that table; D and trimming were deduced from the DNA. This table has approximately 170,000 clones, roughly nine tenths appearing once. This sequence was found in a man under 40 with acute or convalescent COVID-19. The chain has TRBV7-2 and TRBJ1-3; 7 positions match TRBD1. Sequenced material: peripheral blood. The CDR3 sequence: CASSSDRVGAGNTIYF. DNA for the CDR3: TGTGCCAGCAGCTCCGACAGGGTAGGGGCTGGAAACACCATATATTTT. Full variable domain (remainder filled in from reference TRBV7-2 and TRBJ1-3): GAGVSQSPSNKVTEKGKDVELRCDPISGHTALYWYRQSLGQGLEFLIYFQGNSAPDKSGLPSDRFSAERTGGSVSTLTIQRTQQEDSAVYLCASSSDRVGAGNTIYFGEGSWLTVV.